The 5 T cell receptor beta chains below were found in one sample sequenced in a study of brain T cells in children with intractable seizures. Time point indicated: blood from clinic visit 5 months post-surgery; TSC patient then seizure free. The data were produced by immunoSEQ multiplex PCR, yet TCRdb's version contains in-frame clones alone and is incomplete. The repertoire holds about 340,000 clones, with 93% as singletons. Sequenced material: peripheral blood, taken about 5 months after surgery. These receptors were taken from a boy in the first two years of life with tuberous sclerosis and intractable seizures.

This clone was detected once. The V call is TRBV3-1 (or the pseudogene TRBV3-2), the J call TRBJ2-7; 9 bases agree with TRBD1. Trimming at V came to 0 bases and at J to 2 bases, leaving 5 bases not matched to a gene. Germline V gene lookup returns CDR1 LGHDT and CDR2 YNNKEL (reference sequence). The CDR3 consists of 16 residues. CDR3 nucleotide sequence: TGTGCCAGCAGCCAAGACCCGGGACAGGGTCCCTACGAGCAGTACTTC. Translating gives CASSQDPGQGPYEQYF.

This clone was observed once. The chain carries TRBV18 and TRBJ1-2, with D unresolved. V was shortened by 1 base and J by 3 bases, with 12 bases between the two germline ends. This CDR3 is built from 15 residues. Germline V CDR1 and CDR2: KGHSH, LQKENI. The CDR3 here is CASSPLLSTDYGYTF. The CDR3 bases are TGTGCCAGCTCACCACTTCTTTCGACGGACTATGGCTACACCTTC.

The chain links TRBV12-3 or TRBV12-4 to TRBJ2-1, with D unresolved. Trimming left V 2 bases short and J 12 bases short, with 14 bases between. The CDR3 loop spans 13 amino acids. The CDR3 DNA is TGTGCCAGCAGTTTAAGTCCTTCTGTGAGGCAGTTCTTC. The encoded protein is CASSLSPSVRQFF.

This clone appeared a single time. The chain has TRBV7-2 and TRBJ2-2; 9 bases match TRBD1. The length of the CDR3 is 17 residues. V dropped 6 bases and J dropped 6; count of bases not matched to a gene: 14. Germline V lookup: CDR1 SGHTA, CDR2 FQGNSA. The CDR3 nucleotides are TGTGCCAGCAGATTAAGGAGGACAGGGGTTAAATCCGGGGAGCTGTTTTTT. This gives the protein CASRLRRTGVKSGELFF.

CDR3: CASSLGFNGQGYEQYF. CDR3 DNA: TGCGCCAGCAGCTTGGGGTTTAACGGACAGGGCTACGAGCAGTACTTC. The genes are TRBV5-1 and TRBJ2-7; 8 nucleotides agree with TRBD1. This CDR3 region has 16 residues. With V trimmed by 0 bases and J by 3 bases, 8 bases remained unmatched. Germline V gene sequence: CDR1 SGHRS, CDR2 YFSETQ.